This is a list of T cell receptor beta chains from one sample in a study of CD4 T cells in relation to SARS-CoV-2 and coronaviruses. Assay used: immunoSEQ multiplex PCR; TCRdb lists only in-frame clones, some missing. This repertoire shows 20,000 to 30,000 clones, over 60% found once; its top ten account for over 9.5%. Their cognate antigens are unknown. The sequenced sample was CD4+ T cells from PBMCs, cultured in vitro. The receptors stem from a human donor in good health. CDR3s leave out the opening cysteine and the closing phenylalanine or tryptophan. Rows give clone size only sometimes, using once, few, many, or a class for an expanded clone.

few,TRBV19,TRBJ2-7,ASSIHTGEYEQY
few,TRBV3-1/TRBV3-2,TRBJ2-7,ASSLRSGIIEQY
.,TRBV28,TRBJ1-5,ASSPRGAVQSQH
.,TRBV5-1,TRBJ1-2,ASSLVGASYGYT
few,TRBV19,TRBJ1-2,ASSPAGGAGAGYT
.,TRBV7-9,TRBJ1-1,ASSLASLDKAF
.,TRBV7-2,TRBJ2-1,ASSPRQGPYNEQF
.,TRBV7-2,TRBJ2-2,ASSPGLAGAVGAGELF
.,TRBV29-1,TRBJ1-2,SVEPLSGARYGYT
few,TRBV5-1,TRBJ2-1,ASSEAESYNEQF